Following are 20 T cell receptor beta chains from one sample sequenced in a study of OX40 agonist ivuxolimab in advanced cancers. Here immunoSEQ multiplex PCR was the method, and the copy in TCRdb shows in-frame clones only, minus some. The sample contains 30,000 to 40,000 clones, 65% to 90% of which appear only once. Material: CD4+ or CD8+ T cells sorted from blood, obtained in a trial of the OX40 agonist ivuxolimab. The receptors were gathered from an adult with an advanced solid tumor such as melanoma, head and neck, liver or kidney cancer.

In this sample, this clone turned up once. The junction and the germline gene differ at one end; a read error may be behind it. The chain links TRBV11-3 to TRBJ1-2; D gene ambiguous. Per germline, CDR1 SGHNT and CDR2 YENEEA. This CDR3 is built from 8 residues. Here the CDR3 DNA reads TGTGCCACCGACGACACCCACTTC. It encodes CATDDTHF.

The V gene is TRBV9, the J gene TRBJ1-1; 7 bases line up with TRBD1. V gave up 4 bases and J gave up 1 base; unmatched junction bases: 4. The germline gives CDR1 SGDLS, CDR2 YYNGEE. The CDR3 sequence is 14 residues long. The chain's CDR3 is CASSPTGENTEAFF. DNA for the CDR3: TGTGCCAGCAGCCCCACAGGGGAGAACACTGAAGCTTTCTTT.

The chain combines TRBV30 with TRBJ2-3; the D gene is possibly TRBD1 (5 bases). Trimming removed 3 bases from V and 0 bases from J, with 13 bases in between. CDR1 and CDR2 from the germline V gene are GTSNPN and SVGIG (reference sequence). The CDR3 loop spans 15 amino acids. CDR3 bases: TGTGCCTGGAGCCTTGGGGCGGCTAGCACAGATACGCAGTATTTT. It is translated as CAWSLGAASTDTQYF.

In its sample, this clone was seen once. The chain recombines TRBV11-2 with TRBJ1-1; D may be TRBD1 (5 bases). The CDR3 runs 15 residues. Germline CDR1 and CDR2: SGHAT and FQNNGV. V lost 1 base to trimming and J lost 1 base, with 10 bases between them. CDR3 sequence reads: CASSLVLGENTEAFF. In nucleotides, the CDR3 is TGTGCCAGCAGCTTAGTTCTGGGGGAGAACACTGAAGCTTTCTTT.

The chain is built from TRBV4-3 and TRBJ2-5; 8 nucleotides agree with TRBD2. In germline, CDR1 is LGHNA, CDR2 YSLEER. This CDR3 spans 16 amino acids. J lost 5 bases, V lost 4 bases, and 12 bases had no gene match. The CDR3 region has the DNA TGCGCCAGCAGCCTCAGCTGGAGCGGGGGCAGTGAGACCCAGTACTTC. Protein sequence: CASSLSWSGGSETQYF.

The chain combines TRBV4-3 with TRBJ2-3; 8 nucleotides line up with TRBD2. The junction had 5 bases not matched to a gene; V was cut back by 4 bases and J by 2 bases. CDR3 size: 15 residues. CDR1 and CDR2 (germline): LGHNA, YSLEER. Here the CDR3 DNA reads TGCGCCAGCAGCCCCGGACTAGCAGCCACAGATACGCAGTATTTT. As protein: CASSPGLAATDTQYF.

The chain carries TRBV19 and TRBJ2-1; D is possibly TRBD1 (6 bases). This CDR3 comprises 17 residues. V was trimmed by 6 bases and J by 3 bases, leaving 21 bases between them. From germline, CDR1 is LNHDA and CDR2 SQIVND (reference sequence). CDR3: CASSLTQGDTYYNEQFF. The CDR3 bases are TGTGCCAGTAGCCTCACCCAAGGGGACACCTACTACAATGAGCAGTTCTTC.

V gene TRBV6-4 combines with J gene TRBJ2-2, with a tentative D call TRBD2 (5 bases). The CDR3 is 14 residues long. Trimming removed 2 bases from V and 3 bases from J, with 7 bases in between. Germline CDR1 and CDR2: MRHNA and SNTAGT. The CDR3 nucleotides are TGTGCCAGCAGTGACAGTAGCGACACCGGGGAGCTGTTTTTT. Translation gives CASSDSSDTGELFF.

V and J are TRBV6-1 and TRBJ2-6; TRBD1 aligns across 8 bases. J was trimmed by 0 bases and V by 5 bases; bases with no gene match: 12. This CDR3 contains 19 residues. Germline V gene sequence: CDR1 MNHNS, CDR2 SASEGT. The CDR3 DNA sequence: TGTGCCAGCAGTAAAGGCCTGACAGGGGTGGTCTCTGGGGCCAACGTCCTGACTTTC. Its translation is CASSKGLTGVVSGANVLTF.

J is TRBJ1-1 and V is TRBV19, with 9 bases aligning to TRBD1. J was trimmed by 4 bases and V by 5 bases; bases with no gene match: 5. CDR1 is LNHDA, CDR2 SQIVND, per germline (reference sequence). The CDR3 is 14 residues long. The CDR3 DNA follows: TGTGCCAGTAGTGAGACAGGGGGTGGCACTGAAGCTTTCTTT. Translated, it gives CASSETGGGTEAFF.

The CDR3 bases are TGTGCCAGCAGCACCGAACAGGGGACTGAGCAGTTCTTC. It codes for CASSTEQGTEQFF. This chain uses TRBV5-4 with TRBJ2-1; 7 bases align to TRBD1. Germline V gene data show CDR1 as SGHNT and CDR2 as YYREEE (reference sequence). The junction had 7 bases not matched to a gene; V was cut back by 4 bases and J by 9 bases. The CDR3 extends over 13 amino acids. The entire variable domain, with the rest obtained from reference TRBV5-4 and TRBJ2-1, is as follows: ETGVTQSPTHLIKTRGQQVTLRCSSQSGHNTVSWYQQALGQGPQFIFQYYREEENGRGNFPPRFSGLQFPNYSSELNVNALELDDSALYLCASSTEQGTEQFFGPGTRLTVL.

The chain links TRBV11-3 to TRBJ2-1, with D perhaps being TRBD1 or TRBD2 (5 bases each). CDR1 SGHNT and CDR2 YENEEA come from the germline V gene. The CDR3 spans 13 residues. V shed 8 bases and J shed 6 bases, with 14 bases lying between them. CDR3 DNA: TGTGCCAGCTCCCCGATTGGGGGCAATGAGCAGTTCTTC. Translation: CASSPIGGNEQFF.

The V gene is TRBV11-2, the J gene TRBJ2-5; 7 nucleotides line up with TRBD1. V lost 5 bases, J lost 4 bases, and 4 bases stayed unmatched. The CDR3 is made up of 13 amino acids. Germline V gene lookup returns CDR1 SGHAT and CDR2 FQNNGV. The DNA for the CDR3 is TGTGCCAGCAGCCCGTGGACAGGAGAGACCCAGTACTTC. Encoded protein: CASSPWTGETQYF.

This CDR3 is CASSQGIGVEQYF. Here the CDR3 DNA reads TGTGCCAGCAGTCAGGGAATTGGGGTGGAGCAGTACTTC. The genes are TRBV6-1 and TRBJ2-7, with D possibly TRBD1 on 5 matching bases. The CDR3 has 13 amino acids. Germline CDR1 MNHNS, CDR2 SASEGT. Trimming cost V 5 bases and J 7 bases, with 15 bases left between them.

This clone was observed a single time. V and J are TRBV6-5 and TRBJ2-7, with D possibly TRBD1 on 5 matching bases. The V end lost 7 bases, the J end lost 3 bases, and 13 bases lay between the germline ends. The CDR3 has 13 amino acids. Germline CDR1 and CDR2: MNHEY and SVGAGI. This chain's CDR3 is CASNDRFVYEQYF. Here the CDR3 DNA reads TGTGCCAGCAATGACAGATTCGTCTACGAGCAGTACTTC.

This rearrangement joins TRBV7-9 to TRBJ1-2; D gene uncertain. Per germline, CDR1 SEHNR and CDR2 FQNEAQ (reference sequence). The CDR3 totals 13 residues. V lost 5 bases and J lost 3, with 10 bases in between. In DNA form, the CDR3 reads TGTGCCAGCAGCCGAAGGGAATACTATGGCTACACCTTC. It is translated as CASSRREYYGYTF.

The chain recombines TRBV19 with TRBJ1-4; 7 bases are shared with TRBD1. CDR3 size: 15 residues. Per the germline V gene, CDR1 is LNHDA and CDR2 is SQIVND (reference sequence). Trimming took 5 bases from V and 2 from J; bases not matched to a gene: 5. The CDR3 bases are TGTGCCAGTAGTCTCGGGACAGCGACTAATGAAAAACTGTTTTTT. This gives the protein CASSLGTATNEKLFF.

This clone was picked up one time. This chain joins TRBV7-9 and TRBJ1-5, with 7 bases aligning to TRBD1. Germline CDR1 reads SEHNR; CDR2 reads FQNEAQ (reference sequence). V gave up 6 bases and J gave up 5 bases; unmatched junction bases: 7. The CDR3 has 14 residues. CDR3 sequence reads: CASSHSQGDQPQHF. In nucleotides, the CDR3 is TGTGCCAGCAGTCACTCCCAGGGGGATCAGCCCCAGCATTTT.

CDR3 protein: CAISESRGGRAEDTQYF. The CDR3 region has the DNA TGTGCCATCAGTGAGTCGAGAGGCGGGAGGGCCGAAGATACGCAGTATTTT. V usage is TRBV10-3 and J usage is TRBJ2-3, with TRBD2 matching over 9 bases. Germline values: CDR1 ENHRY, CDR2 SYGVKD. V was clipped by 0 bases and J by 5 bases; unmatched bases: 9. The CDR3 has 17 residues.

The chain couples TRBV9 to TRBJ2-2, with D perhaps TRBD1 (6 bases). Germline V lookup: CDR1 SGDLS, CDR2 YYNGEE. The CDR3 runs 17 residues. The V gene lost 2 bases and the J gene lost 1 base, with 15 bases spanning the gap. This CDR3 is CASSVNTRDKNTGELFF. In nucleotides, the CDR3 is TGTGCCAGCAGCGTCAATACCCGGGACAAGAACACCGGGGAGCTGTTTTTT.